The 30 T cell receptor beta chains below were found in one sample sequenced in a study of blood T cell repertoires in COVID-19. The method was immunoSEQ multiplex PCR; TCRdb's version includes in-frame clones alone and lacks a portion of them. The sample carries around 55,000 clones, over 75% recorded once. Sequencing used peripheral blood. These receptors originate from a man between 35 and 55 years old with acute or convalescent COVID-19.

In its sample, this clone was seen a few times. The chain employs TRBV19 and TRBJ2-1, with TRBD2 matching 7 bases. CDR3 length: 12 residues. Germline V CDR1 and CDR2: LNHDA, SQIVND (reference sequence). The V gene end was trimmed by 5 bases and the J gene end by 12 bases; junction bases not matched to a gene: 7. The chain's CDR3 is CASSLGGRGQFF. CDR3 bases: TGTGCCAGTAGTTTAGGAGGGAGGGGGCAGTTCTTC.

The CDR3 spells CASSDFRGEQYF. The CDR3 DNA is TGTGCCAGCAGTGACTTCAGGGGCGAGCAGTACTTC. V gene TRBV25-1 combines with J gene TRBJ2-7; TRBD1 is a possible D gene (6 bases). The CDR3 consists of 12 residues. Germline CDR1 MGHDK, CDR2 SYGVNS. The ends were cut back, 3 bases at V and 6 bases at J, with 9 bases in the middle.

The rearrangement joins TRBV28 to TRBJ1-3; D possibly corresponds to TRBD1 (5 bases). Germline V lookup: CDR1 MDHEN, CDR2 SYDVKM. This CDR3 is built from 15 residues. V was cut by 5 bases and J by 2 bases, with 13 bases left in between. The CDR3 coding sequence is TGTGCCAGCAGTCCCCCTCCGGGGGCTGGAAACACCATATATTTT. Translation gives CASSPPPGAGNTIYF.

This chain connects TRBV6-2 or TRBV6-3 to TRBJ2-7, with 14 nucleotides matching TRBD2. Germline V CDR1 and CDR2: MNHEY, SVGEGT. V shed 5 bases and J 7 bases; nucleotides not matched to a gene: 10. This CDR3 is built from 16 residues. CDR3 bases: TGTGCCAGCAGTGGGACTGGGACTAGCGGGAGTAGTGAGCAGTACTTC. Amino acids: CASSGTGTSGSSEQYF.

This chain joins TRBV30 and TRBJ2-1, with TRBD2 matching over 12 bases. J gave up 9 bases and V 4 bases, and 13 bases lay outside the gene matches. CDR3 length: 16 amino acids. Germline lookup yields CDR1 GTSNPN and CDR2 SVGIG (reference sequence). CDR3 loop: CAWTLTSGGFRSEQFF. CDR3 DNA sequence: TGTGCCTGGACCCTGACTAGCGGGGGATTCAGGAGTGAGCAGTTCTTC.

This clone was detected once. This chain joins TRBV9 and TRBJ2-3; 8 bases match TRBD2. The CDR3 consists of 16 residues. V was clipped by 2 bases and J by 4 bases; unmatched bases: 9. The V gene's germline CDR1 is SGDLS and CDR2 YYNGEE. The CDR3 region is CASSVTGTRGADTQYF. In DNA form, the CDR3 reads TGTGCCAGCAGCGTCACCGGGACTAGAGGCGCAGATACGCAGTATTTT.

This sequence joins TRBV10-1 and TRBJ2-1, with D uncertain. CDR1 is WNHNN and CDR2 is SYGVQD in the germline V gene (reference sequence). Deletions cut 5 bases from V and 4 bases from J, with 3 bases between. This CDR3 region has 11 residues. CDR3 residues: CASSQYNEQFF. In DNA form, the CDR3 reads TGCGCCAGCAGTCAGTACAATGAGCAGTTCTTC.

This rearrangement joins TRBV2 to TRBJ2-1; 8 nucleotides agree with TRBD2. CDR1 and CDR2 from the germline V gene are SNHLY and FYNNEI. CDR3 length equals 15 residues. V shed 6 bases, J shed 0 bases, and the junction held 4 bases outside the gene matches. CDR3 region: CASRSGRTSYNEQFF. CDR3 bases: TGTGCCAGCAGGAGCGGGAGAACCTCCTACAATGAGCAGTTCTTC.

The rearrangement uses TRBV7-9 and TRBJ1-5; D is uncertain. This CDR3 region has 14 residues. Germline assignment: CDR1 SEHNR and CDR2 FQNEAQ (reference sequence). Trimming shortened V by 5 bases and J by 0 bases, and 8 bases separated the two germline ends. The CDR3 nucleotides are TGTGCCAGCAGCCGGGGTTATAGCAATCAGCCCCAGCATTTT. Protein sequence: CASSRGYSNQPQHF.

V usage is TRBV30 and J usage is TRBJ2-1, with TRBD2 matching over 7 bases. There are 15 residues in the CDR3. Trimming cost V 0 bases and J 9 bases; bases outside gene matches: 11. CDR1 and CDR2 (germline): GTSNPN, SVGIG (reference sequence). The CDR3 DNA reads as TGTGCCTGGAGTGTACGGGCGGGAGTGGTCCCTGAGCAGTTCTTC. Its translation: CAWSVRAGVVPEQFF.

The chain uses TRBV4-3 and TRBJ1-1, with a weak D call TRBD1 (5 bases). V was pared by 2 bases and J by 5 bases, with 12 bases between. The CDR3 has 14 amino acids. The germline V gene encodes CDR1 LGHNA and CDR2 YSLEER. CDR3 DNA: TGCGCCAGCAGCCAACGGGGGGATTGGACTGAAGCTTTCTTT. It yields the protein CASSQRGDWTEAFF.

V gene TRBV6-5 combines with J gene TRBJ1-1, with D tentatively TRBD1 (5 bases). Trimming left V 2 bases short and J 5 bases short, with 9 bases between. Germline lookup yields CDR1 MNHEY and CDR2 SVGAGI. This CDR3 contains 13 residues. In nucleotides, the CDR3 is TGTGCCAGCAGTTACCAGGGATGGACTGAAGCTTTCTTT. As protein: CASSYQGWTEAFF.

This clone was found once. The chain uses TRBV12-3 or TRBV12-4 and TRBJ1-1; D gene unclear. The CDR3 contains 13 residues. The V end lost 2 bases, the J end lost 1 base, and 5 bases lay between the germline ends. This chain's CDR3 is CASSLRGNTEAFF. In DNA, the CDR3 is TGTGCCAGCAGTTTAAGAGGGAACACTGAAGCTTTCTTT.

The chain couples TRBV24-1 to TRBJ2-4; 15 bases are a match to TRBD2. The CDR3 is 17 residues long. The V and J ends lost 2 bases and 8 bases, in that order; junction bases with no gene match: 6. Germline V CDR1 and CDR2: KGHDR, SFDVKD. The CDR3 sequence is CATSDSGLAGGGYIQYF. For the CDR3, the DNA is TGTGCCACCAGTGATTCCGGACTAGCGGGAGGGGGGTACATTCAGTACTTC.

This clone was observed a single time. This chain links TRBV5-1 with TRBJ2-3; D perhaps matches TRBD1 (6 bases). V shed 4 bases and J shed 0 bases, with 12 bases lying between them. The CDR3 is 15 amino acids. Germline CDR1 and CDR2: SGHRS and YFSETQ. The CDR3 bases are TGCGCCAGCAGCAAGGGGGTAGGAAGCACAGATACGCAGTATTTT. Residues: CASSKGVGSTDTQYF.

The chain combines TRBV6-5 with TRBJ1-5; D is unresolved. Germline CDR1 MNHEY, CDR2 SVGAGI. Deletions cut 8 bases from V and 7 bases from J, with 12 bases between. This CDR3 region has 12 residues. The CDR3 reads CASRHRGQPQHF. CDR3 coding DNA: TGTGCCAGCCGGCACAGAGGGCAGCCCCAGCATTTT.

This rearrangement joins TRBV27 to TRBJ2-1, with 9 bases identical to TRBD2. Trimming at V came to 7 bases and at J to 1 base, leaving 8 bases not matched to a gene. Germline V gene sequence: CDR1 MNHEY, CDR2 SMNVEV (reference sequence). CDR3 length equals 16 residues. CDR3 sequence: CASTSRTSVSYNEQFF. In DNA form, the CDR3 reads TGTGCCAGCACCAGCCGGACTAGCGTATCCTACAATGAGCAGTTCTTC.

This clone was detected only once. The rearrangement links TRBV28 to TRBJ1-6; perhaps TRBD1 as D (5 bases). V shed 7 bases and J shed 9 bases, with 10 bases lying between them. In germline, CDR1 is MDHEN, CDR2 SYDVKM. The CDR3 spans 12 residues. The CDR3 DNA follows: TGTGCCAGCACTACAGGTGGTTCACCCCTCCACTTT. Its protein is CASTTGGSPLHF.

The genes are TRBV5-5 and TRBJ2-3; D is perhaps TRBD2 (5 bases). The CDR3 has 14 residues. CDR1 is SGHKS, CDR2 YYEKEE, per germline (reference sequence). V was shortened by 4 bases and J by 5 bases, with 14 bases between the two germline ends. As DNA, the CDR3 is TGTGCCAGCAGCCTTTCGGACTTGCTAGATACGCAGTATTTT. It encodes CASSLSDLLDTQYF. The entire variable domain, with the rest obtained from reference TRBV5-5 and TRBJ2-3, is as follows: DAGVTQSPTHLIKTRGQQVTLRCSPISGHKSVSWYQQVLGQGPQFIFQYYEKEERGRGNFPDRFSARQFPNYSSELNVNALLLGDSALYLCASSLSDLLDTQYFGPGTRLTVL.

The chain's CDR3 is CASSLVRGGGTQYF. The CDR3 region has the DNA TGTGCCAGCAGCTTAGTGAGGGGAGGAGGTACGCAGTATTTT. The chain couples TRBV7-2 to TRBJ2-3, with a tentative D call TRBD2 (6 bases). This CDR3 is 14 amino acids long. Germline CDR1 and CDR2: SGHTA and FQGNSA. Deletions cut 1 base from V and 8 bases from J, with 13 bases between.

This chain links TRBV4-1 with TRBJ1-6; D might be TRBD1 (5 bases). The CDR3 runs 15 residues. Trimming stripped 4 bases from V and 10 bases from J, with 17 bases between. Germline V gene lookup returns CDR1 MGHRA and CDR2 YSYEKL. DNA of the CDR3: TGCGCCAGCAGCCCCCAGGGACTTACGCGATCACCCCTCCACTTT. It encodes CASSPQGLTRSPLHF.

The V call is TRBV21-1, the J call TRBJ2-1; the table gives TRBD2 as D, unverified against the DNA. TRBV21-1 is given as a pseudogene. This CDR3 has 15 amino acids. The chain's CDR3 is CASSKDESSYNEQFF. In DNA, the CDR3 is TGTGCCAGCAGCAAAGATGAGAGCTCCTACAATGAGCAGTTCTTC.

The CDR3 nucleotides read TGCAGCGTTGATACAGGGGGACAGCCCCAGCATTTT. Protein sequence: CSVDTGGQPQHF. The chain couples TRBV29-1 to TRBJ1-5; TRBD1 matches 8 bases. The germline V gene has CDR1 SQVTM and CDR2 ANQGSEA. The ends lost 3 bases at V and 7 bases at J; junction bases unmatched: 2. There are 12 residues in the CDR3.

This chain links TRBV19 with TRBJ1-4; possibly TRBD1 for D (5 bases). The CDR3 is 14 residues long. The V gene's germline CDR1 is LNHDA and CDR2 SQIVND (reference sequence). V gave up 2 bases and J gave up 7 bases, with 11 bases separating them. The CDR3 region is CASSIPRAAEKLFF. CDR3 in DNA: TGTGCCAGTAGTATACCCAGGGCAGCTGAAAAACTGTTTTTT.

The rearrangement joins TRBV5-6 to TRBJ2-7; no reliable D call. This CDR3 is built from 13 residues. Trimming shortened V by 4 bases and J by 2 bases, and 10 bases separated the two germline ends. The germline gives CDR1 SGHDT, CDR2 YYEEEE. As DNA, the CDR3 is TGTGCCAGCAGCCCTCGACTGGCCTACGAGCAGTACTTC. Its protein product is CASSPRLAYEQYF.

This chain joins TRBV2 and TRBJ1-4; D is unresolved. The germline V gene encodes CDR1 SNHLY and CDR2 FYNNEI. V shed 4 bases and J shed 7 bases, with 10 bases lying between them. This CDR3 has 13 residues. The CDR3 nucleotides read TGTGCCAGCAGTGGTCTCCGAGGTGAAAAACTGTTTTTT. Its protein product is CASSGLRGEKLFF.

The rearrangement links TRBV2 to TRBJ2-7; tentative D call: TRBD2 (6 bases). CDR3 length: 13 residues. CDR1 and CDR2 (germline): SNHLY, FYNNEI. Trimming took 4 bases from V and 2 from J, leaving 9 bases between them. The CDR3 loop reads CASSGDSPYEQYF. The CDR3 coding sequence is TGTGCCAGCAGTGGGGACTCCCCCTACGAGCAGTACTTC.

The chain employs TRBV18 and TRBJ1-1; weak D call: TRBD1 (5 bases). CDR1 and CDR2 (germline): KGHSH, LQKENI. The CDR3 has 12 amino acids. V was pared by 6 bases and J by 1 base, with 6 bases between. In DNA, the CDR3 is TGTGCCAGCTCCACAGGGAACACTGAAGCTTTCTTT. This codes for CASSTGNTEAFF.

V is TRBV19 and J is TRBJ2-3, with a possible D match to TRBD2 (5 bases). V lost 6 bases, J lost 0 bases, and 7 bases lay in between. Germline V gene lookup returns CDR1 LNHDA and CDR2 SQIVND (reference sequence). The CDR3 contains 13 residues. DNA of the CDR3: TGTGCCAGTAGCGGGGTTAGCACAGATACGCAGTATTTT. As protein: CASSGVSTDTQYF.

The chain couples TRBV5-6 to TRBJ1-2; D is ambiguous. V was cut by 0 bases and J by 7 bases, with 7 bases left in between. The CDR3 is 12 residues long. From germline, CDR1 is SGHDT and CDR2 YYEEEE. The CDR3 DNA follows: TGTGCCAGCAGCTTGGGTGGCCTTGGCTACACCTTC. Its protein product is CASSLGGLGYTF.